These 18 T cell receptor beta chains were sequenced from one sample in a study of cytomegalovirus exposure and HLA in healthy donors. Generated by immunoSEQ multiplex PCR, the TCRdb table keeps only in-frame clones and is missing some. The sample lists 180,000 or so clones, around nine tenths occurring once. Sequencing input: PBMCs. These receptors originate from a woman in her 30s in good health and CMV-seronegative.

The V and J genes are TRBV19 and TRBJ1-5, with 11 bases aligning to TRBD1. The CDR3 length is 15 residues. CDR1 is LNHDA and CDR2 is SQIVND in the germline V gene (reference sequence). Trimming removed 1 base from V and 5 bases from J; junction bases left unmatched: 1. The CDR3 sequence: CASSIVGQGDQPQHF. In nucleotides, the CDR3 is TGTGCCAGTAGTATAGTGGGACAGGGGGATCAGCCCCAGCATTTT.

This clone was detected once. The chain carries TRBV5-1 and TRBJ2-7; TRBD1 aligns across 7 bases. CDR1 is SGHRS and CDR2 is YFSETQ in the germline V gene. J gave up 3 bases and V 0 bases, and 9 bases lay outside the gene matches. The CDR3 loop spans 16 amino acids. The CDR3 DNA is TGCGCCAGCAGCTTGGTAGGGGGCGAGTATATCTACGAGCAGTACTTC. This gives the protein CASSLVGGEYIYEQYF.

This clone has a handful of counts. J is TRBJ1-4 and V is TRBV11-2, with D unclear. Looked up from germline, CDR1 is SGHAT and CDR2 is FQNNGV. This CDR3 contains 15 residues. The V end was cut by 3 bases, the J end by 0 bases, with 8 bases between. CDR3 DNA sequence: TGTGCCAGCAGCTTTACTTTTGCAACTAATGAAAAACTGTTTTTT. Amino acid sequence: CASSFTFATNEKLFF.

V usage is TRBV6-1 and J usage is TRBJ1-1; 7 bases are a match to TRBD1. In germline, CDR1 is MNHNS, CDR2 SASEGT. V gave up 8 bases and J gave up 4 bases; unmatched junction bases: 7. The CDR3 length is 13 residues. CDR3 sequence: CASGNRDSTEAFF. In nucleotides, the CDR3 is TGTGCCAGCGGAAACAGGGACAGCACTGAAGCTTTCTTT.

J is TRBJ2-1 and V is TRBV27; 9 bases are shared with TRBD2. The V gene end was trimmed by 6 bases and the J gene end by 9 bases; junction bases not matched to a gene: 15. Germline CDR1 reads MNHEY; CDR2 reads SMNVEV (reference sequence). This CDR3 is built from 16 residues. This CDR3 is CASSLGLAPAGGEQFF. The DNA for the CDR3 is TGTGCCAGCAGCCTGGGACTAGCTCCCGCAGGGGGTGAGCAGTTCTTC.

The chain recombines TRBV7-8 with TRBJ1-1; 8 bases map to TRBD1. V dropped 4 bases and J dropped 1; count of bases not matched to a gene: 2. CDR1 is SGHVS, CDR2 FQNEAQ, per germline. The CDR3 totals 14 residues. CDR3 sequence: CASSSDRANTEAFF. CDR3 bases: TGTGCCAGCAGCTCGGACAGGGCGAACACTGAAGCTTTCTTT.

Remarks on this clone: Other DNA sequences within the sample encode an identical CDR3. The chain joins TRBV7-9 to TRBJ2-5, with TRBD1 identical over 7 bases. Germline CDR1 is SEHNR and CDR2 is FQNEAQ (reference sequence). V trimming: 4 bases; J trimming: 2 bases; junction bases outside the gene matches: 7. CDR3 length: 15 residues. In nucleotides, the CDR3 is TGTGCCAGCAGCTCTAGACAGGGCGGGCAAGAGACCCAGTACTTC. Protein product: CASSSRQGGQETQYF. The whole variable domain, filled in from reference TRBV7-9 and TRBJ2-5, reads DTGVSQNPRHKITKRGQNVTFRCDPISEHNRLYWYRQTLGQGPEFLTYFQNEAQLEKSRLLSDRFSAERPKGSFSTLEIQRTEQGDSAMYLCASSSRQGGQETQYFGPGTRLLVL.

This clone was observed a handful of times. The chain has TRBV4-1 and TRBJ1-6; 9 positions agree with TRBD1. The CDR3 sequence is 15 residues long. V gave up 4 bases and J gave up 9 bases; unmatched junction bases: 7. The germline V gene has CDR1 MGHRA and CDR2 YSYEKL. CDR3 coding DNA: TGCGCCAGCAGCCTAATGGGGACAGGGATTTCACCCCTCCACTTT. It codes for CASSLMGTGISPLHF.

The chain couples TRBV6-5 to TRBJ1-5; D is unclear. Germline CDR1 is MNHEY and CDR2 is SVGAGI. V lost 0 bases, J lost 8 bases, and 14 bases lay in between. This CDR3 comprises 15 residues. The CDR3 DNA reads as TGTGCCAGCAGTTACTCTAGGAGTTGGTACGAGCCCCAGCATTTT. Translation: CASSYSRSWYEPQHF.

The chain links TRBV5-6 to TRBJ1-1; 8 bases agree with TRBD1. In germline, CDR1 is SGHDT, CDR2 YYEEEE. With V trimmed by 4 bases and J by 9 bases, 8 bases remained unmatched. The CDR3 extends over 13 amino acids. CDR3 loop: CASSIEAGGQAFF. For the CDR3, the DNA is TGTGCCAGCAGCATTGAGGCAGGGGGCCAAGCTTTCTTT.

This chain connects TRBV27 to TRBJ1-1, with D tentatively TRBD1 (6 bases). Germline lookup yields CDR1 MNHEY and CDR2 SMNVEV (reference sequence). Trimming stripped 3 bases from V and 4 bases from J, with 12 bases between. The CDR3 totals 14 residues. The CDR3 coding sequence is TGTGCCAGCAGTTTCGAGGGGGGGGTCACTGAAGCTTTCTTT. Translating gives CASSFEGGVTEAFF.

The chain is built from TRBV9 and TRBJ2-5, with 12 bases lining up with TRBD1. Trimming cost V 3 bases and J 7 bases; bases outside gene matches: 10. CDR1 and CDR2 from the germline V gene are SGDLS and YYNGEE. The CDR3 covers 16 residues. The CDR3 is CASSGTGTGGLGTQYF. In DNA form, the CDR3 reads TGTGCCAGCAGCGGTACCGGGACAGGGGGCCTGGGGACCCAGTACTTC.

This rearrangement joins TRBV6-4 to TRBJ2-1, with 7 nucleotides matching TRBD2. The CDR3 runs 17 residues. Germline lookup yields CDR1 MRHNA and CDR2 SNTAGT. Trimming took 3 bases from V and 2 from J; bases not matched to a gene: 10. DNA for the CDR3: TGTGCCAGCAGTGAGTATAGCGGGTTAAGTGCCTACAATGAGCAGTTCTTC. It yields the protein CASSEYSGLSAYNEQFF.

The chain's CDR3 is CASSLVSGVNSPLHF. The DNA for the CDR3 is TGTGCCAGCAGCTTAGTGTCGGGGGTAAATTCACCCCTCCACTTT. V is TRBV11-1 and J is TRBJ1-6; tentative D call: TRBD1 (5 bases). Germline V gene lookup returns CDR1 SGHAT and CDR2 FQDESV (reference sequence). V was clipped by 1 base and J by 7 bases, with 11 bases between them. The CDR3 is made up of 15 amino acids. Variable domain in full (rest from reference TRBV11-1 and TRBJ1-6): EAEVAQSPRYKITEKSQAVAFWCDPISGHATLYWYRQILGQGPELLVQFQDESVVDDSQLPKDRFSAERLKGVDSTLKIQPAELGDSAMYLCASSLVSGVNSPLHFGNGTRLTVT.

This chain joins TRBV7-9 and TRBJ1-2; D is unclear. V was trimmed by 1 base and J by 6 bases, leaving 12 bases between them. CDR3 length: 14 residues. Germline CDR1 and CDR2: SEHNR and FQNEAQ (reference sequence). CDR3 sequence: CASSLVGRRDGYTF. Here the CDR3 DNA reads TGTGCCAGCAGCTTAGTCGGCCGACGGGATGGCTACACCTTC.

This rearrangement joins TRBV2 to TRBJ1-5, with 10 bases lining up with TRBD1. This CDR3 is built from 16 residues. Unmatched junction bases numbered 12, after V lost 6 bases and J lost 7 bases. Germline V gene sequence: CDR1 SNHLY, CDR2 FYNNEI. CDR3 amino acids: CASRERQGAGRQPQHF. The DNA for the CDR3 is TGTGCCAGCAGAGAAAGACAGGGGGCTGGGAGACAGCCCCAGCATTTT.

The J gene is TRBJ1-1, the V gene TRBV6-5, with D perhaps matching TRBD1 (5 bases). The CDR3 extends over 14 amino acids. Trimming left V 5 bases short and J 5 bases short, with 15 bases between. Germline CDR1 MNHEY, CDR2 SVGAGI. As DNA, the CDR3 is TGTGCCAGCAGTCGCGGGGGGAGAGGAACTGAAGCTTTCTTT. It specifies CASSRGGRGTEAFF.

The DNA for the CDR3 is TGTGCCAGCAGTTACCCAGGGGTGGACACTGAAGCTTTCTTT. Protein sequence: CASSYPGVDTEAFF. The V gene is TRBV6-5, the J gene TRBJ1-1, with D perhaps TRBD1 (6 bases). CDR3 size: 14 residues. The germline V and J ends were trimmed by 2 bases and 3 bases, with 10 bases remaining between them. Germline loops: CDR1 MNHEY, CDR2 SVGAGI.